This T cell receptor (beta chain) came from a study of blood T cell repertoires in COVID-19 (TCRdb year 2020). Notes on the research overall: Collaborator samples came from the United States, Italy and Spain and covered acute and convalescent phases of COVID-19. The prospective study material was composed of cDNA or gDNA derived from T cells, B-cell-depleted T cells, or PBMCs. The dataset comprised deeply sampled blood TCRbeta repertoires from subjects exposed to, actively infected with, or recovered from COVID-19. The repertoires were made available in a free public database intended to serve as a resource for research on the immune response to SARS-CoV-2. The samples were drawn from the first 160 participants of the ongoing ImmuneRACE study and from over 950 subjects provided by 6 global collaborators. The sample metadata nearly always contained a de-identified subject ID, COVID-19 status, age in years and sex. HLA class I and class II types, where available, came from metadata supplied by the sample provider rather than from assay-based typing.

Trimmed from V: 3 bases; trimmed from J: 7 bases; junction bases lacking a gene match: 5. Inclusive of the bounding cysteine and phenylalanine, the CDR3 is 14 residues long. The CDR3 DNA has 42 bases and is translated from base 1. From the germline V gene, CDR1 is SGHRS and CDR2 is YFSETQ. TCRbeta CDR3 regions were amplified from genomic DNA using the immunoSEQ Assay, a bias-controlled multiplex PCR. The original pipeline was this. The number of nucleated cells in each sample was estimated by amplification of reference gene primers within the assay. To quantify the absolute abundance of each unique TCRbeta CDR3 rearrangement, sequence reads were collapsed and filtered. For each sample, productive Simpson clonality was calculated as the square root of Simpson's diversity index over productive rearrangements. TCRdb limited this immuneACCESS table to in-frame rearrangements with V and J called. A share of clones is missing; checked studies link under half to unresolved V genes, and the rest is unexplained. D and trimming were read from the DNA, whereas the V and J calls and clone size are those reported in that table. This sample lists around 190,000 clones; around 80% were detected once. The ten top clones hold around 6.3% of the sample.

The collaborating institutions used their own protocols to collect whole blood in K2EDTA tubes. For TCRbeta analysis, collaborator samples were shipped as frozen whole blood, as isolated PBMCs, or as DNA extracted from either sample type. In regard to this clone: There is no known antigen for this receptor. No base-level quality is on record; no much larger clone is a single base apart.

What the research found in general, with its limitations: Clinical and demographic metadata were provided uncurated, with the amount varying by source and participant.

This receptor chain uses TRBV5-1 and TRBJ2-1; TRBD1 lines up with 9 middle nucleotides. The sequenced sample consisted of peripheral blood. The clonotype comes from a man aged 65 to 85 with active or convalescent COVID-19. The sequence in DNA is TGCGCCAGCAGCTGGGGACAGGGAGCAAATGAGCAGTTCTTC. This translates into CASSWGQGANEQFF.